Given below is one TCR beta chain in context. Germline trimming cut 8 bases from V and 8 bases from J; bases unmatched to any gene: 10. Germline V gene sequence: CDR1 MDHEN, CDR2 SYDVKM. CDR3 length equals 14 residues. Treatment indicated: approximately 18 received Ad26.COV2.S at low or high dose, single or two shots; several received placebo; per-sample allocation not given. Sampling happened 63 days after the first vaccine or placebo injection. Vaccination used an Ad26 vector expressing Wuhan-strain SARS-CoV-2 spike. The sample is drawn from a study of Ad26.COV2.S vaccination and SARS-CoV-2 variants. About the study: Donor joined the COV1001 Ad26.COV2.S trial arm. Doses of Ad26.COV2.S were injected into muscle once or twice, 56 days apart.

Produced via immunoSEQ multiplex PCR; TCRdb's table is partial and in-frame only. Of 450,000 to 550,000 clones listed, approximately 92% are singletons. This receptor was taken from a person between 18 and 65 years old who received the Ad26.COV2.S COVID-19 vaccine or a placebo. The J gene is TRBJ2-1, the V gene TRBV28, with TRBD1 matching over 9 bases. Sequenced material: peripheral blood, taken in a trial of Ad26.COV2.S vaccine versus placebo. The CDR3 here is CASRPWDRVHEQFF. CDR3 in DNA: TGTGCCAGCCGACCGTGGGACAGGGTCCATGAGCAGTTCTTC.